This T cell receptor (beta chain) was recovered during a study of blood T cell repertoires in COVID-19. The assay was immunoSEQ multiplex PCR, and TCRdb's table has in-frame clones only and misses some. The sample has 200,000 to 250,000 clones, around 80% seen once. This CDR3 has 14 residues. Per the germline V gene, CDR1 is LGHDT and CDR2 is YNNKEL (reference sequence). V dropped 4 bases and J dropped 1 base, with 8 bases sitting between them. This chain connects TRBV3-1 (or the pseudogene TRBV3-2) to TRBJ1-5, with unresolved D. The clonotype originates from a woman of 80 years or more with active or convalescent COVID-19. Sequencing was performed on peripheral blood. CDR3 sequence reads: CASSPAGSNQPQHF. The CDR3 nucleotides read TGTGCCAGCAGCCCGGCGGGCAGCAATCAGCCCCAGCATTTT.